The 27 T cell receptor beta chains in this list originate from one sample, sequenced in a study of identical twins. TCRdb independently ran MiXCR on the 5' RACE reads; one entry per CDR3 protein. Here the sample spans hundreds of thousands of distinct CDR3 sequences, about 12% being singletons. The same specimen was also included in a second study, on yellow fever vaccine responses in identical twins.

Sequenced material: PBMCs. The receptors were gathered from a woman aged 18-35 years in good health.

For this clonotype: Being one base from a much bigger clone, this may be a read error. The chain combines TRBV12-3 or TRBV12-4 with TRBJ2-1; D gene uncertain. The CDR3 runs to 15 residues. V was pared by 5 bases and J by 3 bases, with 14 bases between. DNA of the CDR3: TGTGCCAGCAGTCCGAGCCTGAGCTGCTACAATGAGCAGTTCTTC. Protein product: CASSPSLSCYNEQFF.

Only a few counts were recorded for this clonotype. The chain recombines TRBV13 with TRBJ2-1; D is undetermined. Germline CDR1 reads PRHDT; CDR2 reads FYEKMQ (reference sequence). V lost 1 base to trimming and J lost 6 bases, with 13 bases between them. The CDR3 sequence is 15 residues long. The CDR3 DNA is TGTGCCAGCAGCTTAGTAATGGCCCTCGCCAATGAGCAGTTCTTC. As protein: CASSLVMALANEQFF.

This clonotype was observed a few times. V and J are TRBV20-1 and TRBJ1-4; D is perhaps TRBD1 (5 bases). Trimming took off 0 bases at V and 7 bases at J, with 12 bases between the two ends. CDR3 length: 14 residues. Germline values: CDR1 DFQATT, CDR2 SNEGSKA (reference sequence). For the CDR3, the DNA is TGCAGTGCTAGAGAGGGGGGAAGTGGTGAAAAACTGTTTTTT. It yields the protein CSAREGGSGEKLFF.

This clonotype was counted between two and nine times. This chain uses TRBV20-1 with TRBJ2-7; 13 bases are a match to TRBD2. The CDR3 length is 15 residues. V shed 1 base, J shed 3 bases, and the junction held 3 bases outside the gene matches. The germline gives CDR1 DFQATT, CDR2 SNEGSKA (reference sequence). In DNA form, the CDR3 reads TGCAGTGCTAGAGGGACTAGCGGGAGTCACTACGAGCAGTACTTC. This codes for CSARGTSGSHYEQYF.

A few counts support this clonotype. This chain links TRBV2 with TRBJ2-3; D is possibly TRBD2 (6 bases). The CDR3 length is 17 residues. The V gene lost 6 bases and the J gene lost 6 bases, with 25 bases spanning the gap. Germline CDR1 SNHLY, CDR2 FYNNEI. The CDR3 reads CASSLSGGLVGKDTQYF. The CDR3 coding sequence is TGTGCCAGCAGCCTCTCCGGGGGACTGGTGGGTAAGGATACGCAGTATTTT.

CDR3 region: CASSPKTGGQGNEQFF. In DNA, the CDR3 is TGTGCCAGCAGCCCAAAGACAGGGGGACAGGGCAATGAGCAGTTCTTC. J is TRBJ2-1 and V is TRBV3-1, with TRBD1 identical over 9 bases. Germline loops: CDR1 LGHDT, CDR2 YNNKEL (reference sequence). The CDR3 loop spans 16 amino acids. The ends lost 4 bases at V and 6 bases at J; junction bases unmatched: 10.

V usage is TRBV5-6 and J usage is TRBJ1-6; 7 bases match TRBD1. Trimming cost V 1 base and J 8 bases; bases outside gene matches: 3. CDR3 length equals 14 residues. Per germline, CDR1 SGHDT and CDR2 YYEEEE. The chain's CDR3 is CASSLTTGDSPLHF. The CDR3 nucleotides are TGTGCCAGCAGCTTGACTACAGGGGATTCACCCCTCCACTTT. The full variable domain, with the rest looked up from reference TRBV5-6 and TRBJ1-6, is DAGVTQSPTHLIKTRGQQVTLRCSPKSGHDTVSWYQQALGQGPQFIFQYYEEEERQRGNFPDRFSGHQFPNYSSELNVNALLLGDSALYLCASSLTTGDSPLHFGNGTRLTVT.

This clonotype was seen a few times. The V and J genes are TRBV5-1 and TRBJ2-1; 8 bases map to TRBD2. The V gene's germline CDR1 is SGHRS and CDR2 YFSETQ. The CDR3 extends over 15 amino acids. The junction had 6 bases not matched to a gene; V was cut back by 5 bases and J by 2 bases. CDR3 sequence reads: CASRTGGSTYNEQFF. CDR3 sequence (DNA): TGCGCCAGCAGGACGGGGGGGTCTACCTACAATGAGCAGTTCTTC.

This clonotype has more than one count but fewer than ten. The rearrangement links TRBV11-2 to TRBJ2-3; 13 nucleotides align to TRBD2. The length of the CDR3 is 17 residues. Germline V gene data show CDR1 as SGHAT and CDR2 as FQNNGV. V shed 3 bases, J shed 4 bases, and the junction held 7 bases outside the gene matches. CDR3 residues: CASSLTGLAGVADTQYF. DNA of the CDR3: TGTGCCAGCAGCTTGACCGGACTAGCGGGAGTGGCAGATACGCAGTATTTT.

This clonotype was seen at least ten times. The V call is TRBV28, the J call TRBJ1-2, with 8 bases aligning to TRBD1. V lost 9 bases, J lost 5 bases, and 8 bases stayed unmatched. CDR3 length: 13 residues. CDR1 MDHEN and CDR2 SYDVKM come from the germline V gene. The CDR3 sequence: CASLRDRFYGYTF. The CDR3 DNA sequence: TGTGCCAGTCTCCGGGACAGGTTTTATGGCTACACCTTC.

The table lists this clonotype with a few counts. The chain links TRBV4-1 to TRBJ2-2; perhaps TRBD1 as D (6 bases). Trimming cost V 1 base and J 9 bases, with 18 bases left between them. CDR1 is MGHRA and CDR2 is YSYEKL in the germline V gene. The CDR3 sequence is 16 residues long. In DNA, the CDR3 is TGCGCCAGCAGCCAAGTTGGTCAGGGACATCGCCGGGAGCTGTTTTTT. Amino acids: CASSQVGQGHRRELFF.

The chain couples TRBV12-3 or TRBV12-4 to TRBJ2-3, with D tentatively TRBD1 (8 bases). The V and J ends lost 5 bases and 3 bases respectively, with 18 bases between them. This CDR3 has 16 residues. The CDR3 nucleotides read TGTGCCAGCAGTCCCGGGGGGACAGGAGGTACAGATACGCAGTATTTT. This sequence encodes CASSPGGTGGTDTQYF.

The chain employs TRBV29-1 and TRBJ2-5; D not resolved. The CDR3 consists of 13 residues. V was clipped by 1 base and J by 2 bases, with 8 bases between them. Germline V gives CDR1 SQVTM, CDR2 ANQGSEA. CDR3 protein: CSVEAHRQETQYF. The DNA for the CDR3 is TGCAGCGTTGAAGCGCACCGACAAGAGACCCAGTACTTC.

This clonotype was seen many times. This chain joins TRBV6-2 or TRBV6-3 and TRBJ2-1, with 8 nucleotides matching TRBD1. The V gene end was trimmed by 5 bases and the J gene end by 15 bases; junction bases not matched to a gene: 12. Germline assignment: CDR1 MNHEY and CDR2 SVGEGT. The CDR3 is 13 amino acids. The DNA for the CDR3 is TGTGCCAGCAGTCCCTCGCCCAGACAGGGGATGTTCTTC. It is translated as CASSPSPRQGMFF.

The chain links TRBV3-1 to TRBJ2-4, with D hard to call. The germline V gene has CDR1 LGHDT and CDR2 YNNKEL (reference sequence). With 4 bases removed from V and 0 bases from J, the gap between germline ends came to 22 bases. The length of the CDR3 is 19 residues. Here the CDR3 DNA reads TGTGCCAGCAGCCTTGAACTCCCTTGGTCGTCCATAGCCAAAAACATTCAGTACTTC. Encoded protein: CASSLELPWSSIAKNIQYF.

The chain carries TRBV5-1 and TRBJ2-7; 8 bases map to TRBD2. There are 15 residues in the CDR3. Germline-derived CDR1 and CDR2 are SGHRS and YFSETQ. The V and J ends lost 4 bases and 12 bases, in that order; junction bases with no gene match: 18. CDR3 amino acids: CASSTGTSGAPQRYF. The DNA of the CDR3 is TGCGCCAGCAGCACTGGTACTAGCGGAGCACCTCAGCGGTACTTC.

The chain employs TRBV4-1 and TRBJ2-3; 7 nucleotides align to TRBD2. In germline, CDR1 is MGHRA, CDR2 YSYEKL. This CDR3 has 16 amino acids. V dropped 1 base and J dropped 4; count of bases not matched to a gene: 8. CDR3 coding DNA: TGCGCCAGCAGCCAAGTGAACCTTCTAGCGGCAGATACGCAGTATTTT. Its translation is CASSQVNLLAADTQYF.

This clonotype was detected a few times. The chain joins TRBV18 to TRBJ2-5; 15 positions match TRBD2. The germline CDR1 and CDR2 sequences are KGHSH and LQKENI. V trimming: 3 bases; J trimming: 1 base; junction bases outside the gene matches: 9. The CDR3 sequence is 19 residues long. CDR3 region: CASSPKIGLAGGPQETQYF. The CDR3 region has the DNA TGTGCCAGCTCACCTAAAATCGGACTAGCGGGAGGGCCCCAAGAGACCCAGTACTTC. Full variable domain (outside the CDR3, taken from reference TRBV18 and TRBJ2-5): NAGVMQNPRHLVRRRGQEARLRCSPMKGHSHVYWYRQLPEEGLKFMVYLQKENIIDESGMPKERFSAEFPKEGPSILRIQQVVRGDSAAYFCASSPKIGLAGGPQETQYFGPGTRLLVL.

The table lists this clonotype with many counts. The chain has TRBV10-3 and TRBJ1-1, with 9 bases aligning to TRBD1. CDR3 length equals 14 residues. Trimming cost V 5 bases and J 4 bases; bases outside gene matches: 5. Germline V gene data show CDR1 as ENHRY and CDR2 as SYGVKD. The DNA for the CDR3 is TGTGCCATCAGTCCGGGACAGGGTAGCACTGAAGCTTTCTTT. This translates into CAISPGQGSTEAFF.

In its sample, this clonotype was seen a few times. The chain is built from TRBV28 and TRBJ2-7; TRBD1 agrees at 9 bases. V dropped 9 bases and J dropped 0; count of bases not matched to a gene: 15. The CDR3 sequence is 17 residues long. Germline V gene data show CDR1 as MDHEN and CDR2 as SYDVKM. CDR3 protein: CASPPSRTGASSYEQYV. As DNA, the CDR3 is TGTGCCAGTCCACCCAGCCGGACAGGGGCGAGCTCCTACGAGCAGTACGTC.

This clonotype was seen only a few times. This chain connects TRBV20-1 to TRBJ2-3; D call uncertain. CDR1 is DFQATT and CDR2 is SNEGSKA in the germline V gene (reference sequence). This CDR3 spans 12 amino acids. V shed 6 bases and J shed 5 bases, with 12 bases lying between them. The CDR3 DNA reads TGCAGTGCCTCGAAAGATCTAGATACGCAGTATTTT. Encoded protein: CSASKDLDTQYF.

This clonotype was detected ten times or more. The V and J genes are TRBV7-9 and TRBJ1-5; 9 nucleotides align to TRBD1. The CDR3 covers 17 residues. J lost 4 bases, V lost 1 base, and 8 bases had no gene match. Per germline, CDR1 SEHNR and CDR2 FQNEAQ (reference sequence). The CDR3 DNA reads TGTGCCAGCAGCTTAGAACAGGGGGCTTTTAGGAATCAGCCCCAGCATTTT. Its protein product is CASSLEQGAFRNQPQHF.

V usage is TRBV18 and J usage is TRBJ2-1; 7 nucleotides align to TRBD1. CDR1 is KGHSH, CDR2 LQKENI, per germline. The CDR3 is made up of 15 amino acids. The trim removed 3 bases at V and 11 bases at J, leaving 13 bases unmatched. Here the CDR3 DNA reads TGTGCCAGCTCACCTCCGAGACCCGACAGGGAAAAGCAGTTCTTC. Protein sequence: CASSPPRPDREKQFF. The full variable domain, rest sourced from reference TRBV18 and TRBJ2-1, is NAGVMQNPRHLVRRRGQEARLRCSPMKGHSHVYWYRQLPEEGLKFMVYLQKENIIDESGMPKERFSAEFPKEGPSILRIQQVVRGDSAAYFCASSPPRPDREKQFFGPGTRLTVL.

The CDR3 protein is CASRIAGGRGETQYF. The CDR3 nucleotides read TGCGCCAGCAGGATAGCGGGAGGAAGGGGAGAGACCCAGTACTTC. The gene calls are TRBV4-1 and TRBJ2-5, with TRBD2 matching 10 bases. The V gene's germline CDR1 is MGHRA and CDR2 YSYEKL. The CDR3 totals 15 residues. V lost 6 bases to trimming and J lost 4 bases; unmatched junction nucleotides: 8.

This clonotype showed up many times. The gene calls are TRBV15 and TRBJ1-4; weak D call: TRBD1 (5 bases). The germline CDR1 and CDR2 sequences are LNHNV and YYDKDF (reference sequence). V gave up 5 bases and J gave up 6 bases, with 16 bases separating them. The CDR3 sequence is 15 residues long. The CDR3, as DNA: TGTGCCACCAGCCCCAGGGCCACGGTGCATGAAAAACTGTTTTTT. It specifies CATSPRATVHEKLFF.

This clonotype was counted ten times or more. The chain is built from TRBV5-5 and TRBJ2-2, with a possible D match to TRBD1 (6 bases). Trimming took 3 bases from V and 0 from J, leaving 6 bases between them. Germline V gene lookup returns CDR1 SGHKS and CDR2 YYEKEE (reference sequence). The CDR3 contains 14 residues. CDR3 region: CASSWTANTGELFF. The CDR3, as DNA: TGTGCCAGCAGCTGGACAGCGAACACCGGGGAGCTGTTTTTT.

This clonotype was counted a few times. The V gene is TRBV7-9, the J gene TRBJ1-1; TRBD1 might be the D (5 bases). Germline CDR1 and CDR2: SEHNR and FQNEAQ (reference sequence). CDR3 size: 13 residues. Trimming stripped 8 bases from V and 1 base from J, with 11 bases between. This CDR3 is CASPGGGNTEAFF. The CDR3 nucleotides read TGTGCCAGCCCGGGGGGAGGGAACACTGAAGCTTTCTTT.